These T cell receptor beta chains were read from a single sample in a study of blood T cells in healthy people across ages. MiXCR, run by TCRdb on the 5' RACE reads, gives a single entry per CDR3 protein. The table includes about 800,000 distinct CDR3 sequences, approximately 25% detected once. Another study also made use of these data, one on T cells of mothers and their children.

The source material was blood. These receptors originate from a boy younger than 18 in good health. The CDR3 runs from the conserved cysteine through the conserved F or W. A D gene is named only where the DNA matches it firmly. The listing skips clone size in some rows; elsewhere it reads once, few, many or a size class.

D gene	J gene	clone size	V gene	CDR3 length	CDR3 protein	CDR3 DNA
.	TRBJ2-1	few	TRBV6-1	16	CASSGSRTVRGGEQFF	TGTGCCAGCAGTGGATCTAGGACCGTCCGCGGAGGTGAGCAGTTCTTC
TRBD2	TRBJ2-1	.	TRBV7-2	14	CASSSRAGGDEQFF	TGTGCCAGCAGCTCGCGAGCGGGAGGGGATGAGCAGTTCTTC
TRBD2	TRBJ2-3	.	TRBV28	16	CASSPRLREFTDTQYF	TGTGCCAGCAGTCCCCGGCTGCGGGAGTTCACAGATACGCAGTATTTT
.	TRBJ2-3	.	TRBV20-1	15	CSASGLAYSTDTQYF	TGCAGTGCTAGTGGTCTAGCGTACTCCACAGATACGCAGTATTTT
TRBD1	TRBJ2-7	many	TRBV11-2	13	CASSLDRGYEQYF	TGTGCCAGCAGCTTAGACAGGGGGTACGAGCAGTACTTC
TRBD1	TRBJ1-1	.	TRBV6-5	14	CASTRQGPLHEAFF	TGTGCCAGCACCCGACAGGGGCCGCTGCATGAAGCTTTCTTT
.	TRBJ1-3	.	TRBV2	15	CASSDRQHSGNIIYF	TGTGCCAGCAGTGATCGACAGCACTCTGGAAACATCATATATTTT
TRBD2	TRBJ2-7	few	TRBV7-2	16	CASSLGLAGGRSEQYF	TGTGCCAGCAGCTTGGGTTTAGCGGGGGGGCGGAGCGAGCAGTACTTC
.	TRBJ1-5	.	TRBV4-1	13	CASSKQDNQPQHF	TGCGCCAGCAGTAAGCAGGATAATCAGCCCCAGCATTTT
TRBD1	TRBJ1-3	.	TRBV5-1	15	CASSSGTASGNTIYF	TGCGCCAGCAGCTCGGGGACAGCCTCTGGAAACACCATATATTTT
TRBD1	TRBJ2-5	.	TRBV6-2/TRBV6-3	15	CASSYPRGLEETQYF	TGTGCCAGCAGTTACCCCAGGGGGCTTGAGGAGACCCAGTACTTC
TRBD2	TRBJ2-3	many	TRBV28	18	CASSFLLGLAGETDTQYF	TGTGCCAGCAGTTTCCTACTCGGACTAGCGGGAGAGACAGATACGCAGTATTTT
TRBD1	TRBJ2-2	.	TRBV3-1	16	CASSDPGQPNTGELFF	TGTGCCAGCAGCGATCCGGGACAGCCGAACACCGGGGAGCTGTTTTTT
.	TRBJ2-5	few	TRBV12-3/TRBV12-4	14	CASSSRNSRETQYF	TGTGCCAGCAGTTCCCGAAATAGCAGGGAGACCCAGTACTTC
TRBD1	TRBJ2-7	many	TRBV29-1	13	CSGRQGEGYEQYF	TGCAGCGGCCGACAGGGGGAAGGCTACGAGCAGTACTTC
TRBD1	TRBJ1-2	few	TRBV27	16	CASSLTYRDRVYGYTF	TGCGCCAGCAGTTTAACCTACCGGGACAGGGTCTATGGCTACACCTTC
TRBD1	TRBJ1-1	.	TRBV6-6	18	CASSYTYPGTGTNTEAFF	TGTGCCAGCAGTTACACATACCCCGGGACAGGGACGAACACTGAAGCTTTCTTT
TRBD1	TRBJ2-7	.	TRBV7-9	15	CASSLEPQGAYEQYF	TGTGCCAGCAGCTTAGAACCACAGGGGGCCTACGAGCAGTACTTC
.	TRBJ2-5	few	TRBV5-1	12	CASSDTGETQYF	TGCGCCAGCAGCGATACAGGGGAGACCCAGTACTTC
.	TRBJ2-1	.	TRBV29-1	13	CSVEWRNYNEQFF	TGCAGCGTTGAATGGCGGAACTACAATGAGCAGTTCTTC
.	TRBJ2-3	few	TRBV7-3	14	CASSLIGAADTQYF	TGTGCCAGCAGCTTAATAGGGGCCGCAGATACGCAGTATTTT
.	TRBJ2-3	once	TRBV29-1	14	CSVGPRSATDTQYF	TGCAGCGTTGGGCCGCGAAGCGCGACAGATACGCAGTATTTT
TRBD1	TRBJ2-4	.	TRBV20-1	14	CSASGGMSKNIQYF	TGCAGTGCTTCAGGGGGCATGAGCAAAAACATTCAGTACTTC
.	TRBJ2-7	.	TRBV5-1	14	CASSPLEGVYEQYF	TGCGCCAGCAGCCCCCTGGAGGGGGTCTACGAGCAGTACTTC
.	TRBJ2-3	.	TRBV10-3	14	CAISPSEGTDTQYF	TGTGCCATCAGTCCTAGCGAGGGCACAGATACGCAGTATTTT
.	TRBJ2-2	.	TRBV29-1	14	CSVEFREGTGELFF	TGCAGCGTTGAATTCCGGGAAGGGACCGGGGAGCTGTTTTTT
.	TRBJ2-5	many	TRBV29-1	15	CSVVEAGAVIETQYF	TGCAGCGTTGTGGAGGCGGGGGCCGTTATAGAGACCCAGTACTTC
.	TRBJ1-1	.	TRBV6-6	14	CASRSDRQRAEAFF	TGTGCCAGCAGATCTGACCGACAGAGGGCTGAAGCTTTCTTT
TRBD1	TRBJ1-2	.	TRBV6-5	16	CASSYTTEGQGDGYTF	TGTGCCAGCAGTTACACAACAGAGGGACAGGGAGATGGCTACACCTTC
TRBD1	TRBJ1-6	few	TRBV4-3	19	CASSQQIPGQSSYNSPLHF	TGCGCCAGCAGCCAACAAATTCCGGGACAGAGCTCCTATAATTCACCCCTCCACTTT
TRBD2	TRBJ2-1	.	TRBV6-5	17	CASSSPRLAGGGNEQFF	TGTGCCAGCAGTTCTCCTAGACTAGCGGGGGGAGGAAATGAGCAGTTCTTC
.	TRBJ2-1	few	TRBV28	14	CASSSQGPSDEQFF	TGTGCCAGCAGTTCACAGGGACCCTCCGATGAGCAGTTCTTC
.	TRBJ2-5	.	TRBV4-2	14	CASSQDGSGETQYF	TGTGCCAGCAGCCAAGACGGCTCGGGAGAGACCCAGTACTTC
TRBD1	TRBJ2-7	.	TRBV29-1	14	CSVVPTQGALEQYF	TGCAGCGTTGTTCCCACACAGGGGGCCTTAGAGCAGTACTTC
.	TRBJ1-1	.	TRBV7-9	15	CASSFAGPTNTEAFF	TGTGCCAGCAGTTTCGCGGGACCCACGAACACTGAAGCTTTCTTT
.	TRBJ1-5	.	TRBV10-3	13	CAISVGGNQPQHF	TGTGCCATCAGTGTCGGCGGCAATCAGCCCCAGCATTTT
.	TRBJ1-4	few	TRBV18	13	CASSRQRNEKLFF	TGTGCCAGCTCACGACAGCGCAATGAAAAACTGTTTTTT
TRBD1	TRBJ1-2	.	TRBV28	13	CASSPDRVSGYTF	TGTGCCAGCAGCCCCGACAGGGTGTCTGGCTACACCTTC
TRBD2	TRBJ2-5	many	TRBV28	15	CASSLLRGVQETQYF	TGTGCCAGCAGTTTATTGCGGGGGGTTCAAGAGACCCAGTACTTC
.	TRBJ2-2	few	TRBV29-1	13	CSGRAENTGELFF	TGCAGCGGCCGAGCAGAGAACACCGGGGAGCTGTTTTTT
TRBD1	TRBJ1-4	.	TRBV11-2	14	CASSFRTGREKLFF	TGTGCCAGCAGCTTTCGGACAGGGAGGGAAAAACTGTTTTTT
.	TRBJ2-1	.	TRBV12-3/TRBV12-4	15	CASSFQLNSYNEQFF	TGTGCCAGCAGTTTTCAGTTAAACTCCTACAATGAACAGTTCTTC
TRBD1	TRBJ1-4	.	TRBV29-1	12	CSAGTANEKLFF	TGCAGCGCTGGGACAGCTAATGAAAAACTGTTTTTT
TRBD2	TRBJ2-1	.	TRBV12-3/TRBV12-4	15	CASSLRTSGSLEQFF	TGTGCCAGCAGTTTAAGGACTAGCGGGAGTCTTGAGCAGTTCTTC
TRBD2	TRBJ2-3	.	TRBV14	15	CASSRYAGVTDTQYF	TGTGCCAGCAGCCGGTATGCGGGAGTTACAGATACGCAGTATTTT